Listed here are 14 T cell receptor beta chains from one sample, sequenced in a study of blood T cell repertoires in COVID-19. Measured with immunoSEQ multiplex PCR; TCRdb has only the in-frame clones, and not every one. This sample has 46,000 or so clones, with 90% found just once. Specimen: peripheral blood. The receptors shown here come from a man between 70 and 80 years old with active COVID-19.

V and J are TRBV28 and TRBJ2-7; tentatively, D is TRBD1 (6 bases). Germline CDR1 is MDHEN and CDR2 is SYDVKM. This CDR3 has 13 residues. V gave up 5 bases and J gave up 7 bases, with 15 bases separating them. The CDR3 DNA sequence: TGTGCCAGCAGTGTCCCGGGACAAACGGAGCAGTACTTC. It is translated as CASSVPGQTEQYF.

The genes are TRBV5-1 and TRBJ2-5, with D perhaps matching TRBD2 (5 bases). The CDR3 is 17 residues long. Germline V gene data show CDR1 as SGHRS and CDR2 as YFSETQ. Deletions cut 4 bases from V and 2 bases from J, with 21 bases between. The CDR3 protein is CASSQTRAASSQETQYF. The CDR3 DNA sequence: TGCGCCAGCAGCCAAACCCGAGCCGCTAGCAGTCAAGAGACCCAGTACTTC.

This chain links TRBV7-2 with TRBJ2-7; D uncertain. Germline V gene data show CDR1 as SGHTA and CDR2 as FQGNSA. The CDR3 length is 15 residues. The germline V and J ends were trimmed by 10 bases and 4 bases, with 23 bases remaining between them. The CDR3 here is CAIHTLDDGSYEQYF. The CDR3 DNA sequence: TGTGCCATCCACACGCTAGATGACGGATCTTACGAGCAGTACTTC.

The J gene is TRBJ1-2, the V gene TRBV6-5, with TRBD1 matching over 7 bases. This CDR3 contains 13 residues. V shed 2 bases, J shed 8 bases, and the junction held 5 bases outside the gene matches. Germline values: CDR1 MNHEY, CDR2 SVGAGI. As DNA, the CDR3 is TGTGCCAGCAGTTACCGGGACAGCAGGGGCTACACCTTC. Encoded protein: CASSYRDSRGYTF.

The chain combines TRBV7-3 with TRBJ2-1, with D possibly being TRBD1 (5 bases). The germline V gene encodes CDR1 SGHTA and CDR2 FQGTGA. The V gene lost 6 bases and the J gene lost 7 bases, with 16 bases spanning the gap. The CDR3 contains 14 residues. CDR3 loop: CASSHSRGENEQFF. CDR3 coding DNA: TGTGCCAGCAGTCACTCTAGGGGTGAAAATGAGCAGTTCTTC.

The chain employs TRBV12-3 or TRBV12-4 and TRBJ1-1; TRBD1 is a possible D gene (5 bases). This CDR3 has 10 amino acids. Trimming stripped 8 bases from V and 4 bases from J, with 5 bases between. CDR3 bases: TGTGCCAGCCAGGGCACTGAAGCTTTCTTT. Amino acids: CASQGTEAFF.

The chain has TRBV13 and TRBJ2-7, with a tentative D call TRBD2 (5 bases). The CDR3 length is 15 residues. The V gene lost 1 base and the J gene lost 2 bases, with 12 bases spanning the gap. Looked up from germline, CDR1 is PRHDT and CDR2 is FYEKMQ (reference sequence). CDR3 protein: CASSLEAEKPYEQYF. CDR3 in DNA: TGTGCCAGCAGCTTAGAAGCGGAAAAACCCTACGAGCAGTACTTC.

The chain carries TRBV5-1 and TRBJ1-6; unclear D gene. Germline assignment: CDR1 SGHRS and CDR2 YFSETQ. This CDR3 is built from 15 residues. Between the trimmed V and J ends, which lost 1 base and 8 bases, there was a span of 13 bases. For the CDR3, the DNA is TGCGCCAGCAGCTTGAAAGGGCCGGGGTATTCACCCCTCCACTTT. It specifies CASSLKGPGYSPLHF.

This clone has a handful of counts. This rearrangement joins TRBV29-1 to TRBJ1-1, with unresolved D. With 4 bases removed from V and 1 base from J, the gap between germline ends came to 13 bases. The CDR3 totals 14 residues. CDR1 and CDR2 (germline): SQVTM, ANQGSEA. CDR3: CSVGRGGPNTEAFF. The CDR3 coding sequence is TGCAGCGTTGGCCGGGGTGGGCCGAACACTGAAGCTTTCTTT. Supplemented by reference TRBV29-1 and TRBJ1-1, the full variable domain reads SAVISQKPSRDICQRGTSLTIQCQVDSQVTMMFWYRQQPGQSLTLIATANQGSEATYESGFVIDKFPISRPNLTFSTLTVSNMSPEDSSIYLCSVGRGGPNTEAFFGQGTRLTVV.

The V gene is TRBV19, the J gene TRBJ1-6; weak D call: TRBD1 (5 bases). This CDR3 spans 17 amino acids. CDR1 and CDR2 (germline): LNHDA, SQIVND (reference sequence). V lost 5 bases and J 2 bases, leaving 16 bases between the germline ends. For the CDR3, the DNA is TGTGCCAGTAGTCCTCGGCATACGGGGGCCTATAATTCACCCCTCCACTTT. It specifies CASSPRHTGAYNSPLHF. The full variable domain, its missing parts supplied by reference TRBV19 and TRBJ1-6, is DGGITQSPKYLFRKEGQNVTLSCEQNLNHDAMYWYRQDPGQGLRLIYYSQIVNDFQKGDIAEGYSVSREKKESFPLTVTSAQKNPTAFYLCASSPRHTGAYNSPLHFGNGTRLTVT.

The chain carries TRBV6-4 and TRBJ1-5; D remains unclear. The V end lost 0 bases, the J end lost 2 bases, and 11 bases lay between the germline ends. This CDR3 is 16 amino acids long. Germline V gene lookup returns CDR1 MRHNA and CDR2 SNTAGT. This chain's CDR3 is CASSDSLPGGNQPQHF. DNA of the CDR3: TGTGCCAGCAGTGACTCGTTGCCGGGTGGCAATCAGCCCCAGCATTTT.

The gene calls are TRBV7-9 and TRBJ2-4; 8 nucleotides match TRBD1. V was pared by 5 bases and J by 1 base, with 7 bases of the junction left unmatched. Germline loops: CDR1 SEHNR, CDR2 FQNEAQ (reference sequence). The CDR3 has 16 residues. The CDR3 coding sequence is TGTGCCAGCAGCCCAGGACAGGGTGGTGCCAAAAACATTCAGTACTTC. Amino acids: CASSPGQGGAKNIQYF.

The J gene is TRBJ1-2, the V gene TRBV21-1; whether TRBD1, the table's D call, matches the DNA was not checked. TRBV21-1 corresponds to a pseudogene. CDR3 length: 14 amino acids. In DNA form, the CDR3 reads TGTGCCAGCAGCAGCAGACAGGGAAGCTATGGCTACACCTTC. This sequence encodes CASSSRQGSYGYTF.

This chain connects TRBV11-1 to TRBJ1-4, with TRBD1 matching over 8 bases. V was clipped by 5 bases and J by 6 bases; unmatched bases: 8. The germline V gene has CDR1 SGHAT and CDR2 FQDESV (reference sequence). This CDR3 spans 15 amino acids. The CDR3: CASSRQGAKHEKLFF. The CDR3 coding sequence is TGTGCCAGCAGCCGCCAGGGGGCGAAGCATGAAAAACTGTTTTTT.